The TCR beta chain under discussion was sequenced for a study of OX40 agonist ivuxolimab in advanced cancers. Produced via immunoSEQ multiplex PCR; TCRdb's table is partial and in-frame only. The sample has roughly 55,000 clones, more than 75% seen once. CDR3 length: 11 amino acids. Trimming pared 5 bases from V and 13 bases from J, leaving 15 bases between. Germline V lookup: CDR1 MDHEN, CDR2 SYDVKM. The rearrangement links TRBV28 to TRBJ2-7; D remains ambiguous. The sequence was collected from an adult with an advanced solid tumor such as melanoma, head and neck, liver or kidney cancer. Sequences were derived from CD4+ or CD8+ T cells sorted from blood, sampled in a trial of the OX40 agonist ivuxolimab. CDR3 amino acids: CASSTRVDKYF. The CDR3 DNA reads as TGTGCCAGCAGTACCCGGGTTGACAAATACTTC.